The 27 T cell receptor beta chains reported below all come from one sample, sequenced in a study of cytomegalovirus exposure and HLA in healthy donors. It was with 60 Vbeta and 13 Jbeta primers that the PCR ran. Data came from immunoSEQ multiplex PCR; TCRdb stores just in-frame clones and leaves some out. The sample gives tens of thousands of clones, about 69% of which show up once; under 8% is in the top ten. Sequenced: PBMCs. The receptors come from a man aged 30 to 45 in good health and CMV-seropositive.

This rearrangement joins TRBV4-2 to TRBJ2-1, with a weak D call TRBD2 (6 bases). V was shortened by 4 bases and J by 3 bases, with 13 bases between the two germline ends. Germline V CDR1 and CDR2: LGHNA, YNFKEQ. This CDR3 contains 15 residues. The CDR3 sequence: CASSPGDLNYNEQFF. CDR3 in DNA: TGTGCCAGCAGCCCGGGGGACTTAAACTACAATGAGCAGTTCTTC.

This chain uses TRBV4-1 with TRBJ2-2; D is uncertain. CDR3 size: 14 residues. The germline V and J ends were trimmed by 3 bases and 5 bases, with 10 bases remaining between them. Germline assignment: CDR1 MGHRA and CDR2 YSYEKL. For the CDR3, the DNA is TGCGCCAGCAGCCATAAATTCGGTACCGGGGAGCTGTTTTTT. It codes for CASSHKFGTGELFF.

The chain employs TRBV27 and TRBJ1-4; a weak D match, TRBD1 (6 bases). The germline V and J ends were trimmed by 8 bases and 11 bases, with 18 bases remaining between them. Germline V lookup: CDR1 MNHEY, CDR2 SMNVEV (reference sequence). CDR3 size: 13 residues. Here the CDR3 DNA reads TGTGCCAGCCAAACAGGGTCGCAACGGAAACTGTTTTTT. Amino acids: CASQTGSQRKLFF.

This clone has a single count. The chain uses TRBV11-2 and TRBJ1-6; D gene unclear. Trimming removed 2 bases at V and 0 bases at J, with 11 bases between. The CDR3 totals 17 residues. CDR1 is SGHAT, CDR2 FQNNGV, per germline. CDR3 protein: CASSLKLDSSYNSPLHF. The CDR3 DNA reads TGTGCCAGCAGCTTAAAGTTAGATAGCTCCTATAATTCACCCCTCCACTTT.

The genes are TRBV25-1 and TRBJ1-2; no reliable D call. Trimming took 0 bases from V and 7 from J, leaving 9 bases between them. CDR3 length equals 13 residues. From germline, CDR1 is MGHDK and CDR2 SYGVNS. CDR3 coding DNA: TGTGCCAGCAGTGAATATAAGGCGGGTGGCTACACCTTC. Translating gives CASSEYKAGGYTF.

The DNA of the CDR3 is TGTGCCAGCAGCCCGGGGACAGTTCTCGTCAAGACTGAAGCTTTCTTT. It translates to CASSPGTVLVKTEAFF. The gene calls are TRBV5-5 and TRBJ1-1, with 7 bases identical to TRBD1. This CDR3 comprises 16 residues. With V trimmed by 4 bases and J by 5 bases, 14 bases remained unmatched. Germline loops: CDR1 SGHKS, CDR2 YYEKEE (reference sequence).

This clone was seen a handful of times. The junction does not match germline at one end; this may be a read error. V usage is TRBV7-9 and J usage is TRBJ2-7, with D possibly TRBD1 on 6 matching bases. CDR3 size: 13 residues. Germline values: CDR1 SEHNR, CDR2 FQNEAQ (reference sequence). CDR3 amino acids: CSSSHLTGYEQYF. Written as DNA, the CDR3 is TGTTCCAGCAGCCACTTGACAGGCTACGAGCAGTACTTC.

The chain employs TRBV5-4 and TRBJ2-6, with a weak D call TRBD2 (5 bases). This CDR3 is built from 17 residues. V lost 1 base and J lost 0, with 11 bases in between. The germline V gene has CDR1 SGHNT and CDR2 YYREEE (reference sequence). CDR3 protein: CASSLRTSDSGANVLTF. CDR3 bases: TGTGCCAGCAGCTTGCGGACTTCCGACTCTGGGGCCAACGTCCTGACTTTC.

The chain combines TRBV9 with TRBJ2-5; 7 bases are shared with TRBD2. The CDR3 extends over 15 amino acids. Per germline, CDR1 SGDLS and CDR2 YYNGEE. With V trimmed by 0 bases and J by 3 bases, 5 bases remained unmatched. Written as DNA, the CDR3 is TGTGCCAGCAGCGTAGCGGGGGGAAAAAAAGAGACCCAGTACTTC. This translates into CASSVAGGKKETQYF.

The chain carries TRBV30 and TRBJ1-2; TRBD1 is a possible D gene (6 bases). The CDR3 spans 15 residues. Looked up from germline, CDR1 is GTSNPN and CDR2 is SVGIG (reference sequence). The germline V and J ends were trimmed by 2 bases and 7 bases, with 20 bases remaining between them. The CDR3 nucleotides read TGTGCCTGGAGTCCCCCCCAGGGGAATCCGGCTGGCTACACCTTC. Translated: CAWSPPQGNPAGYTF.

This rearrangement joins TRBV7-9 to TRBJ1-1; TRBD1 might be the D (6 bases). The CDR3 consists of 13 residues. Trimming shortened V by 4 bases and J by 3 bases, and 9 bases separated the two germline ends. CDR1 is SEHNR and CDR2 is FQNEAQ in the germline V gene (reference sequence). CDR3 residues: CASSSDRYTEAFF. The CDR3 DNA follows: TGTGCCAGCAGCTCGGACAGATACACTGAAGCTTTCTTT.

The chain carries TRBV4-3 and TRBJ2-7; TRBD1 is a possible D gene (6 bases). The germline V and J ends were trimmed by 1 base and 0 bases, with 10 bases remaining between them. CDR1 and CDR2 (germline): LGHNA, YSLEER. The CDR3 is 15 residues long. CDR3 region: CASSQAGTSSYEQYF. The DNA for the CDR3 is TGCGCCAGCAGCCAAGCCGGGACAAGCTCCTACGAGCAGTACTTC.

J is TRBJ1-2 and V is TRBV27; 8 bases match TRBD1. The length of the CDR3 is 14 residues. The V segment lost 8 bases and the J segment 1 base; nucleotides outside the gene matches: 6. Germline V CDR1 and CDR2: MNHEY, SMNVEV (reference sequence). The CDR3 region has the DNA TGTGCCAGCCGGACAGGGCCCTTTAACTATGGCTACACCTTC. Amino acids: CASRTGPFNYGYTF.

The chain couples TRBV27 to TRBJ1-2; 7 bases align to TRBD1. CDR1 MNHEY and CDR2 SMNVEV come from the germline V gene (reference sequence). With V trimmed by 5 bases and J by 4 bases, 10 bases remained unmatched. The CDR3 sequence is 15 residues long. In nucleotides, the CDR3 is TGTGCCAGCAGTCCAAGACAGGGTTTCGGCTATGGCTACACCTTC. Protein sequence: CASSPRQGFGYGYTF.

The chain recombines TRBV7-2 with TRBJ2-2, with a weak D call TRBD2 (6 bases). Trimming removed 0 bases from V and 1 base from J, with 12 bases in between. CDR3 length: 17 residues. The germline CDR1 and CDR2 sequences are SGHTA and FQGNSA. CDR3 in amino acids: CASSLAPGVKNTGELFF. The CDR3 nucleotides are TGTGCCAGCAGCTTAGCGCCGGGGGTTAAGAACACCGGGGAGCTGTTTTTT.

The chain has TRBV5-1 and TRBJ2-3; 8 bases map to TRBD2. Per germline, CDR1 SGHRS and CDR2 YFSETQ. This CDR3 is built from 17 residues. J lost 2 bases, V lost 4 bases, and 12 bases had no gene match. For the CDR3, the DNA is TGCGCCAGCAGCCTGGGTCCGGAAGCGGGGGTCACAGATACGCAGTATTTT. Amino acid sequence: CASSLGPEAGVTDTQYF.

V usage is TRBV19 and J usage is TRBJ1-1, with 7 bases lining up with TRBD1. The CDR3 length is 13 residues. From germline, CDR1 is LNHDA and CDR2 SQIVND (reference sequence). J was trimmed by 2 bases and V by 6 bases; bases with no gene match: 3. The CDR3 DNA reads as TGTGCCAGTAGGACAGGGCGAAACACTGAAGCTTTCTTT. Residues: CASRTGRNTEAFF.

CDR3 amino acids: CASSLGQGGEKLFF. The CDR3 DNA is TGCGCCAGCAGCTTGGGTCAGGGAGGTGAAAAACTGTTTTTT. This sequence joins TRBV5-1 and TRBJ1-4; D may be TRBD1 (5 bases). The CDR3 has 14 amino acids. Germline V gives CDR1 SGHRS, CDR2 YFSETQ. V shed 0 bases and J shed 7 bases, with 10 bases lying between them. The whole variable domain, remainder taken from reference TRBV5-1 and TRBJ1-4, is KAGVTQTPRYLIKTRGQQVTLSCSPISGHRSVSWYQQTPGQGLQFLFEYFSETQRNKGNFPGRFSGRQFSNSRSEMNVSTLELGDSALYLCASSLGQGGEKLFFGSGTQLSVL.

The chain uses TRBV28 and TRBJ2-5; D is unclear. Germline-derived CDR1 and CDR2 are MDHEN and SYDVKM. CDR3 size: 16 residues. V was trimmed by 1 base and J by 1 base, leaving 13 bases between them. CDR3 sequence: CASSLLSGSPQETQYF. The CDR3 bases are TGTGCCAGCAGTTTATTATCGGGTAGCCCCCAAGAGACCCAGTACTTC. The whole variable domain, filled in from reference TRBV28 and TRBJ2-5, reads DVKVTQSSRYLVKRTGEKVFLECVQDMDHENMFWYRQDPGLGLRLIYFSYDVKMKEKGDIPEGYSVSREKKERFSLILESASTNQTSMYLCASSLLSGSPQETQYFGPGTRLLVL.

A few counts support this clone. This chain connects TRBV4-3 to TRBJ1-2; 10 nucleotides agree with TRBD1. The CDR3 covers 15 residues. In germline, CDR1 is LGHNA, CDR2 YSLEER. The junction had 6 bases not matched to a gene; V was cut back by 4 bases and J by 4 bases. Here the CDR3 reads CASSLGQGGSYGYTF. The CDR3 nucleotides are TGCGCCAGCAGCCTCGGACAGGGGGGGAGCTATGGCTACACCTTC.

The V gene is TRBV30, the J gene TRBJ1-4; maybe TRBD1 (5 bases). V was cut by 3 bases and J by 10 bases, with 12 bases left in between. This CDR3 region has 12 residues. Germline loops: CDR1 GTSNPN, CDR2 SVGIG (reference sequence). This chain's CDR3 is CAWRGAGGKLFF. Here the CDR3 DNA reads TGTGCCTGGAGGGGAGCGGGGGGAAAACTGTTTTTT.

V usage is TRBV6-5 and J usage is TRBJ1-6; D is unclear. This CDR3 region has 15 residues. The germline V and J ends were trimmed by 2 bases and 6 bases, with 11 bases remaining between them. Germline assignment: CDR1 MNHEY and CDR2 SVGAGI. The CDR3, as DNA: TGTGCCAGCAGTTACGATGGCGGGCTTAATTCACCCCTCCACTTT. Translation gives CASSYDGGLNSPLHF.

The CDR3 DNA sequence: TGTGCCAGCAGCTTAAGGGCTAGCGGGGCCTGGGGGGCAGATACGCAGTATTTT. Its protein is CASSLRASGAWGADTQYF. The chain is built from TRBV7-3 and TRBJ2-3; 9 nucleotides align to TRBD2. Trimming took 1 base from V and 4 from J; bases not matched to a gene: 12. Germline V gene lookup returns CDR1 SGHTA and CDR2 FQGTGA. This CDR3 contains 18 residues.

V gene TRBV7-2 combines with J gene TRBJ2-7; 9 bases align to TRBD2. The ends lost 9 bases at V and 2 bases at J; junction bases unmatched: 8. There are 14 residues in the CDR3. Germline V gives CDR1 SGHTA, CDR2 FQGNSA. CDR3 DNA: TGTGCCAGTAAACCCGAGCGGGGGGCCTACGAGCAGTACTTC. This translates into CASKPERGAYEQYF.

This chain uses TRBV27 with TRBJ1-1; unclear D gene. The germline gives CDR1 MNHEY, CDR2 SMNVEV (reference sequence). The CDR3 runs to 11 residues. Deletions cut 8 bases from V and 5 bases from J, with 9 bases between. The CDR3 bases are TGTGCCAGCCATGGTAGAACTGAAGCTTTCTTT. Translating it yields CASHGRTEAFF.

There are a few counts of this clone. The chain is built from TRBV6-5 and TRBJ1-4; a weak D match, TRBD1 (6 bases). The V gene lost 3 bases and the J gene lost 5 bases, with 10 bases spanning the gap. This CDR3 has 14 residues. Germline CDR1 MNHEY, CDR2 SVGAGI. This CDR3 reads CASSYVTGNEKLFF. Here the CDR3 DNA reads TGTGCCAGCAGTTATGTGACAGGAAATGAAAAACTGTTTTTT.

The chain uses TRBV27 and TRBJ1-1; TRBD1 aligns across 9 bases. Germline V gives CDR1 MNHEY, CDR2 SMNVEV (reference sequence). The CDR3 runs to 19 residues. Trimming cost V 6 bases and J 0 bases; bases outside gene matches: 17. The CDR3 DNA reads as TGTGCCAGCAGCAGAAGACAGGGGGGTTCTGGGAATATGAACACTGAAGCTTTCTTT. This gives the protein CASSRRQGGSGNMNTEAFF.